This TCR beta chain derives from a study of T cells after yellow fever vaccination. General study findings and limits: It was the secondary response that reached its peak faster, day 5 versus 15, but it was weaker. Booster samples showed a return of most primary-vaccination clones (approximately 95% CD4, 88% CD8).

Researchers made TCR cDNA using 5'RACE template switching, and this step added a universal primer site and UMIs. TCRdb called the 5' RACE reads again in MiXCR, with one record for every CDR3 protein. Of roughly 140,000 distinct CDR3 sequences listed, about 8% are singletons. This CDR3 comprises 15 residues. Trimming took off 3 bases at V and 0 bases at J, with 14 bases between the two ends. In germline, CDR1 is DFQATT, CDR2 SNEGSKA (reference sequence). With respect to this clonotype: The target antigen is unknown.

This chain joins TRBV20-1 and TRBJ1-1; perhaps TRBD1 as D (5 bases). The material was CD4+ T cells sorted from PBMCs, obtained 5 days after the yellow fever booster vaccination. The origin of this receptor is a young man who received the YFV17D yellow fever vaccine. The CDR3 coding sequence is TGCAGTGCTAGGCTGCCGGGACTGCTGAACACTGAAGCTTTCTTT. Its translation is CSARLPGLLNTEAFF.